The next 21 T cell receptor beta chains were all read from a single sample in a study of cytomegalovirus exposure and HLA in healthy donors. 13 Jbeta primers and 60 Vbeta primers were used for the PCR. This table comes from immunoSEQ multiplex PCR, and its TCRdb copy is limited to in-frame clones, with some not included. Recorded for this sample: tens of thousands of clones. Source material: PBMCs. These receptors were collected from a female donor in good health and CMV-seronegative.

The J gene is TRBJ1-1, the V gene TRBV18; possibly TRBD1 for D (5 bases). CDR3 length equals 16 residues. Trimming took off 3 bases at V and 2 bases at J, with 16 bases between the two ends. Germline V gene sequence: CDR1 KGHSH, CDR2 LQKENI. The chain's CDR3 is CASSPPTAHKNTEAFF. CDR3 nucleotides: TGTGCCAGCTCACCCCCGACAGCCCACAAAAACACTGAAGCTTTCTTT.

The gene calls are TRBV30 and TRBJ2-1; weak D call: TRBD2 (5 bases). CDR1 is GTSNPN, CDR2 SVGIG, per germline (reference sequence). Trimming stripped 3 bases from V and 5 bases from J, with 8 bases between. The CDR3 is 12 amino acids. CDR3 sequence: CAWRDSDNEQFF. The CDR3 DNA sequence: TGTGCCTGGAGGGATAGCGACAATGAGCAGTTCTTC.

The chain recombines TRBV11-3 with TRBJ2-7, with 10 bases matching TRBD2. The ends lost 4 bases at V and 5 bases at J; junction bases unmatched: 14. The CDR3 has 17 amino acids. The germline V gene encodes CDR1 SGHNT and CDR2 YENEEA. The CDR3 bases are TGTGCCAGCAGCTCCCCGTTGTCTAGCGGGGGAAATGACGAGCAGTACTTC. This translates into CASSSPLSSGGNDEQYF.

The CDR3 nucleotides read TGTGCCAGCAGCTTGACGAAGGAGTCCTATGGCTACACCTTC. Residues: CASSLTKESYGYTF. The chain recombines TRBV5-4 with TRBJ1-2; D remains ambiguous. The CDR3 is made up of 14 amino acids. Germline CDR1 SGHNT, CDR2 YYREEE (reference sequence). V lost 1 base and J lost 4, with 11 bases in between.

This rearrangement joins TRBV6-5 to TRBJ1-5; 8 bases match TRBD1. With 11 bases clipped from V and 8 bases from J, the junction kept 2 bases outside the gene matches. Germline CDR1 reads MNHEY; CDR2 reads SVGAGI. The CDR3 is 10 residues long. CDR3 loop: CAGTGEPQHF. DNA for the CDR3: TGTGCCGGGACAGGTGAGCCCCAGCATTTT.

CDR3 residues: CASTFGLAGADTQYF. DNA for the CDR3: TGTGCCAGCACGTTCGGGCTAGCGGGAGCTGATACGCAGTATTTT. The chain combines TRBV7-2 with TRBJ2-3, with TRBD2 matching over 10 bases. The V gene's germline CDR1 is SGHTA and CDR2 FQGNSA. J lost 6 bases, V lost 7 bases, and 10 bases had no gene match. This CDR3 has 15 residues.

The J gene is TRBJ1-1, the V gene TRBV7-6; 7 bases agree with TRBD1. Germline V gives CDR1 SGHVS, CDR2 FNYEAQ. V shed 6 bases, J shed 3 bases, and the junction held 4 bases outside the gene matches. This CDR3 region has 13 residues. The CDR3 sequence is CASSRGQDTEAFF. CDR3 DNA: TGTGCCAGCAGTCGAGGACAGGACACTGAAGCTTTCTTT.

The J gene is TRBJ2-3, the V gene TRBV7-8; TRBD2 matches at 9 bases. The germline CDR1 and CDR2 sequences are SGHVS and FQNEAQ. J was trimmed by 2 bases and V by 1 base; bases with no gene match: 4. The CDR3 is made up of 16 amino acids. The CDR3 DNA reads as TGTGCCAGCAGCTTAGGCGGGAGGGGCAACACAGATACGCAGTATTTT. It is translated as CASSLGGRGNTDTQYF.

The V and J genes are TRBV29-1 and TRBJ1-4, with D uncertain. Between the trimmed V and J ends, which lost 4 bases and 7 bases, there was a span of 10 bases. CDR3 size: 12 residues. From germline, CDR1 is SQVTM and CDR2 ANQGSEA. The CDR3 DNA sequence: TGCAGCGTTGGCGCCTCGGGTGAAAAACTGTTTTTT. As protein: CSVGASGEKLFF.

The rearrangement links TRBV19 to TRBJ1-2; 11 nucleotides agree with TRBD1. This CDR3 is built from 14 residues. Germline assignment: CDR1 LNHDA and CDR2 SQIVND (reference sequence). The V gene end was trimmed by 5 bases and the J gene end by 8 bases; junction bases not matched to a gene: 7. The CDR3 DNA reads TGTGCCAGTAGTCCCAAGGGGACAGGGGGAGGCTACACCTTC. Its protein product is CASSPKGTGGGYTF.

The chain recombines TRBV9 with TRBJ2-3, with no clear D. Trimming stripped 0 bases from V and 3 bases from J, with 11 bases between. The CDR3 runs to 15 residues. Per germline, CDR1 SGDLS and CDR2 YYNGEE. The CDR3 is CASSVAALRTDTQYF. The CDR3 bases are TGTGCCAGCAGCGTAGCCGCTTTGAGGACAGATACGCAGTATTTT.

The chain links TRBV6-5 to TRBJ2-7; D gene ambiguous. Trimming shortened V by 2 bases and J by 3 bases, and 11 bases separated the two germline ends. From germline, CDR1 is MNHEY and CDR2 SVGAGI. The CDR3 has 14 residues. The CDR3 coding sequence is TGTGCCAGCAGTTACACCAGGCTAAGCTACGAGCAGTACTTC. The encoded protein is CASSYTRLSYEQYF.

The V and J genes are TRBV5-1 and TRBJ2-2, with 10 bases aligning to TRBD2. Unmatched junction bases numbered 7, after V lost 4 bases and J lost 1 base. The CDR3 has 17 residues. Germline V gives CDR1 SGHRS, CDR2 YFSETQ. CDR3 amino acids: CASSRSLAGVNTGELFF. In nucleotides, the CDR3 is TGCGCCAGCAGCCGCTCGCTAGCGGGAGTGAACACCGGGGAGCTGTTTTTT.

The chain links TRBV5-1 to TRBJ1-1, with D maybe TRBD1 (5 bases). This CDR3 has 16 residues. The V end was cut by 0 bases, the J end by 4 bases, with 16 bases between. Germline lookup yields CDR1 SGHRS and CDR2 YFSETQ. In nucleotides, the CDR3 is TGCGCCAGCAGCTTGGAGGCAGGGCCCTGGAGCACTGAAGCTTTCTTT. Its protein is CASSLEAGPWSTEAFF.

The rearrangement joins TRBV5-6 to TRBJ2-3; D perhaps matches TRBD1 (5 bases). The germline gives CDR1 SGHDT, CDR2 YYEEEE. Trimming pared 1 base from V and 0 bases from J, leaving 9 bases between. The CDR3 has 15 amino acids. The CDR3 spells CASSLTGQSTDTQYF. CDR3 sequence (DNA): TGTGCCAGCAGCTTGACAGGACAAAGCACAGATACGCAGTATTTT.

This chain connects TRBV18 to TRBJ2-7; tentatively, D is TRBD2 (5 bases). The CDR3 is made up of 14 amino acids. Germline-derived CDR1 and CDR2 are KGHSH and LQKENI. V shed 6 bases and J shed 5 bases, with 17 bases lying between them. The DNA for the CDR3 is TGTGCCAGCTCTTCTCTTCGGGGTCGCGACGAGCAGTACTTC. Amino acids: CASSSLRGRDEQYF. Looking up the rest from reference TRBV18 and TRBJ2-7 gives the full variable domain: NAGVMQNPRHLVRRRGQEARLRCSPMKGHSHVYWYRQLPEEGLKFMVYLQKENIIDESGMPKERFSAEFPKEGPSILRIQQVVRGDSAAYFCASSSLRGRDEQYFGPGTRLTVT.

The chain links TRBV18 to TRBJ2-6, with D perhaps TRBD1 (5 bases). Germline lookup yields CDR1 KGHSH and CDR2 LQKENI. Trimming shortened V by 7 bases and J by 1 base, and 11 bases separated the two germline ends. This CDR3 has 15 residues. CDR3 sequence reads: CASFFPGSGANVLTF. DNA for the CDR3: TGTGCCAGCTTCTTCCCAGGGTCTGGGGCCAACGTCCTGACTTTC. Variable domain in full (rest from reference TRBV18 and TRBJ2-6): NAGVMQNPRHLVRRRGQEARLRCSPMKGHSHVYWYRQLPEEGLKFMVYLQKENIIDESGMPKERFSAEFPKEGPSILRIQQVVRGDSAAYFCASFFPGSGANVLTFGAGSRLTVL.

CDR3 protein: CASSQEFGTGDQPQHF. In DNA form, the CDR3 reads TGCGCCAGCAGCCAAGAGTTCGGGACAGGTGATCAGCCCCAGCATTTT. The rearrangement links TRBV4-3 to TRBJ1-5; the match to TRBD1 covers 8 bases. The CDR3 is 16 residues long. Germline trimming cut 0 bases from V and 5 bases from J; bases unmatched to any gene: 6. Germline V lookup: CDR1 LGHNA, CDR2 YSLEER.

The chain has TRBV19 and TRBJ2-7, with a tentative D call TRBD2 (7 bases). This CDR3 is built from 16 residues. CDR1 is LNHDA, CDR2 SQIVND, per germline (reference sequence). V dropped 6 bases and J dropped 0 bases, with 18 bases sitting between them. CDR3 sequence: CASSSQLGGPSYEQYF. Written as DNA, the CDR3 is TGTGCCAGTAGCAGCCAACTGGGGGGGCCCTCCTACGAGCAGTACTTC.

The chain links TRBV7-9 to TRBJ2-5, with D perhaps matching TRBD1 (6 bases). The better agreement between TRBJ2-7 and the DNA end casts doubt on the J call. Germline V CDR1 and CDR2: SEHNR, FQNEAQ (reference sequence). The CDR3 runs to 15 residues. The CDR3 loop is CASSWLRDKTYEQYF. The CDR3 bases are TGTGCCAGCAGTTGGCTCCGGGACAAGACCTACGAGCAGTACTTC.

CDR3 DNA sequence: TGCAGCGTTGCATCAACAGGGTCCGGGGAGCTGTTTTTT. Its translation: CSVASTGSGELFF. J is TRBJ2-2 and V is TRBV29-1, with D tentatively TRBD1 (6 bases). The germline V gene encodes CDR1 SQVTM and CDR2 ANQGSEA. The CDR3 covers 13 residues. V lost 4 bases, J lost 6 bases, and 12 bases lay in between.